Listed below are T cell receptor beta chains from one sample, sequenced in a study of control samples from healthy donors and cancer patients. Using immunoSEQ multiplex PCR, the repertoire was profiled, and TCRdb retains in-frame clones only, with some absent. The table shows about 130,000 clones, with around nine tenths occurring only once. Sequenced input: blood. These receptors were obtained from a man aged 40-49 years in good health. CDR3s include the opening cysteine and the closing phenylalanine or tryptophan. Each record gives: clone size, J gene, CDR3 length, D gene, V gene, CDR3 protein. The D gene is left open where the match is weak. Rows may omit the clone size; those that give it use once, few, many or a size class.

>.|TRBJ2-1|15|.|TRBV9
CASSGGDQHHNEQFF
>.|TRBJ1-4|14|TRBD1|TRBV5-1
CASSSRDRGEKLFF
>few|TRBJ1-5|15|TRBD1|TRBV5-1
CASSPGTGVSEPQHF
>.|TRBJ1-2|16|.|TRBV19
CASSIDGTALGYGYTF
>.|TRBJ1-1|14|.|TRBV7-9
CASSFIQQAAEAFF
>few|TRBJ1-2|12|.|TRBV14
CASSQDGYGYTF
>.|TRBJ2-1|12|.|TRBV29-1
CSVGRWDNEQFF
>.|TRBJ2-1|14|TRBD2|TRBV30
CAWGSGTSYNEQFF
>.|TRBJ1-1|14|.|TRBV19
CASSTLVRGTEAFF
>once|TRBJ1-5|15|.|TRBV27
CASRGEGHGNQPQHF
>once|TRBJ2-2|15|TRBD2|TRBV6-5
CASSSSGGADGELFF
>once|TRBJ2-7|14|.|TRBV3-1/TRBV3-2
CASSQGVGPYEQYF
>.|TRBJ2-7|14|.|TRBV6-1
CASSEVISMGEQYF
>.|TRBJ2-1|12|.|TRBV9
CASSVIGGEQFF
>.|TRBJ2-5|13|TRBD2|TRBV7-3
CASSSSSGETQYF
>.|TRBJ2-1|16|.|TRBV5-4
CASSLIGGGPRGEQFF
>.|TRBJ2-5|13|.|TRBV3-1/TRBV3-2
CASSQDRSMTQYF
>.|TRBJ2-7|16|TRBD1|TRBV4-1
CASSQVGKTGGGEQYF
>.|TRBJ1-5|12|.|TRBV20-1
CSASASNQPQHF
>.|TRBJ2-1|16|.|TRBV5-1
CASSLQGARSYNEQFF
>.|TRBJ2-1|15|TRBD2|TRBV5-1
CASSSSGGSYNEQFF
>.|TRBJ1-1|11|.|TRBV19
CASTWNTEAFF
>once|TRBJ1-2|13|.|TRBV5-1
CASSLDQSYGYTF
>.|TRBJ1-3|17|TRBD1|TRBV9
CASSALGQGATGNTIYF
>once|TRBJ1-5|14|.|TRBV5-6
CASSQVGSEQPQHF
>.|TRBJ2-7|14|.|TRBV9
CASSVGGPAYEQYF
>.|TRBJ1-5|14|.|TRBV19
CASSGRITDQPQHF
>.|TRBJ2-6|20|.|TRBV7-9
CASTRLGVTSSLSGANVLTF
>.|TRBJ2-2|14|.|TRBV11-3
CASSHGGNTGELFF
>.|TRBJ2-5|15|.|TRBV18
CASSLTGKRQETQYF
>.|TRBJ1-4|16|.|TRBV19
CASSRGLTTTNEKLFF
>.|TRBJ2-3|12|.|TRBV7-9
CASSLGTDTQYF
>.|TRBJ2-1|16|.|TRBV6-5
CASSYSIGSPDNEQFF
>.|TRBJ2-1|18|TRBD2|TRBV6-2/TRBV6-3
CASSLPTSGGARLHEQFF
>.|TRBJ1-6|14|.|TRBV19
CASSITGPGSPLHF
>once|TRBJ2-7|16|TRBD2|TRBV7-6
CASSLGLAGGIREQYF
>.|TRBJ1-1|11|.|TRBV12-3/TRBV12-4
CASSLDTEAFF
>.|TRBJ1-6|15|TRBD1|TRBV28
CASSLTGAPNSPLHF
>.|TRBJ1-5|17|TRBD1|TRBV10-3
CAISESVPGTAGQPQHF
>.|TRBJ1-5|15|.|TRBV6-5
CASRSARSINQPQHF
>.|TRBJ1-2|14|TRBD1|TRBV6-5
CASVRYRGAYGYTF
>.|TRBJ1-3|17|.|TRBV28
CASSLGLGASSGNTIYF